The 30 T cell receptor beta chains below were found in one sample sequenced in a study of untreated major depressive disorder. Clones were read by immunoSEQ multiplex PCR, and TCRdb kept only the in-frame ones, dropping some. The table records about 21,000 clones, 85% to 95% of them present only once. Sample: CD4+ T cells from PBMCs. These receptors came from a man between 25 and 39 years old in good health.

The chain uses TRBV10-3 and TRBJ2-7, with 8 bases aligning to TRBD2. The V gene's germline CDR1 is ENHRY and CDR2 SYGVKD. This CDR3 is built from 14 residues. Trimming removed 5 bases from V and 0 bases from J; junction bases left unmatched: 3. CDR3 sequence: CAISLAGNSYEQYF. For the CDR3, the DNA is TGTGCCATCAGTTTAGCGGGAAACTCCTACGAGCAGTACTTC.

The gene calls are TRBV29-1 and TRBJ1-1; 7 positions agree with TRBD1. CDR1 is SQVTM and CDR2 is ANQGSEA in the germline V gene. This CDR3 is built from 13 residues. After removal of 7 bases from V and 3 bases from J, the junction contained 8 bases not matched to a gene. In DNA form, the CDR3 reads TGCAGCGCTATGACAGGGTGGGACACTGAAGCTTTCTTT. Its translation is CSAMTGWDTEAFF.

This chain links TRBV2 with TRBJ1-5; perhaps TRBD1 as D (5 bases). V lost 7 bases and J lost 2, with 15 bases in between. CDR3 length: 15 amino acids. CDR1 is SNHLY, CDR2 FYNNEI, per germline. CDR3: CASKGFGGGNQPQHF. The CDR3 DNA follows: TGTGCCAGCAAGGGATTTGGGGGGGGCAATCAGCCCCAGCATTTT.

This chain uses TRBV4-1 with TRBJ1-2; unclear D gene. Germline lookup yields CDR1 MGHRA and CDR2 YSYEKL. The ends were cut back, 0 bases at V and 5 bases at J, with 10 bases in the middle. CDR3 length equals 14 residues. The CDR3 nucleotides read TGCGCCAGCAGCCAAGAGCGGCAGGCGTATGGCTACACCTTC. The encoded protein is CASSQERQAYGYTF.

The rearrangement links TRBV14 to TRBJ1-2; perhaps TRBD1 as D (5 bases). The V gene's germline CDR1 is SGHDN and CDR2 FVKESK. V gave up 4 bases and J gave up 4 bases, with 10 bases separating them. This CDR3 region has 13 residues. The CDR3 protein is CASSPGTLYGYTF. The CDR3 DNA reads as TGTGCCAGCAGCCCCGGGACCCTCTATGGCTACACCTTC.

J is TRBJ2-7 and V is TRBV7-9, with 10 bases aligning to TRBD2. Germline V gene sequence: CDR1 SEHNR, CDR2 FQNEAQ (reference sequence). The CDR3 is 16 amino acids. After removal of 5 bases from V and 3 bases from J, the junction contained 10 bases not matched to a gene. CDR3 amino acids: CASSGGDTSGNYEQYF. CDR3 DNA: TGTGCCAGCAGCGGGGGTGATACTAGCGGGAACTACGAGCAGTACTTC.

The V call is TRBV19, the J call TRBJ1-1; D unclear. CDR3 size: 15 residues. CDR1 is LNHDA and CDR2 is SQIVND in the germline V gene (reference sequence). Deletions cut 3 bases from V and 4 bases from J, with 15 bases between. CDR3 DNA: TGTGCCAGTAGTATGAATGGGGATTCGGGCACTGAAGCTTTCTTT. It codes for CASSMNGDSGTEAFF.

This chain joins TRBV6-5 and TRBJ2-7; TRBD2 might be the D (5 bases). The V end lost 0 bases, the J end lost 5 bases, and 17 bases lay between the germline ends. The CDR3 covers 16 residues. Germline loops: CDR1 MNHEY, CDR2 SVGAGI. CDR3 sequence reads: CASSYSNSRRRNEQYF. Here the CDR3 DNA reads TGTGCCAGCAGTTACTCTAATTCACGACGGAGGAACGAGCAGTACTTC.

V is TRBV29-1 and J is TRBJ2-7; 12 nucleotides match TRBD2. CDR1 is SQVTM and CDR2 is ANQGSEA in the germline V gene. V was pared by 7 bases and J by 4 bases, with 5 bases of the junction left unmatched. CDR3 length: 13 residues. CDR3 bases: TGCAGCGCCTCTAGCGGGAGGGGGTACGAGCAGTACTTC. This sequence encodes CSASSGRGYEQYF.

The V and J genes are TRBV5-1 and TRBJ2-5; D perhaps matches TRBD2 (5 bases). CDR3 size: 16 residues. The germline V and J ends were trimmed by 5 bases and 2 bases, with 19 bases remaining between them. Germline V gene sequence: CDR1 SGHRS, CDR2 YFSETQ. CDR3: CASRAVGSQTQETQYF. The DNA for the CDR3 is TGCGCCAGCAGGGCCGTGGGGAGCCAGACTCAAGAGACCCAGTACTTC.

This clone is a singleton in its sample. This sequence joins TRBV18 and TRBJ2-7, with a weak D call TRBD1 (6 bases). V was shortened by 3 bases and J by 1 base, with 13 bases between the two germline ends. There are 15 residues in the CDR3. The germline V gene has CDR1 KGHSH and CDR2 LQKENI. CDR3 in DNA: TGTGCCAGCTCACCTGAGGCAGGGGTGTCCTACGAGCAGTACTTC. This translates into CASSPEAGVSYEQYF.

V usage is TRBV19 and J usage is TRBJ1-1, with a tentative D call TRBD1 (6 bases). Germline loops: CDR1 LNHDA, CDR2 SQIVND (reference sequence). Trimming stripped 2 bases from V and 1 base from J, with 11 bases between. The CDR3 covers 15 residues. CDR3 DNA sequence: TGTGCCAGTAGTATATCGGCCAGGGGGAACACTGAAGCTTTCTTT. Residues: CASSISARGNTEAFF.

This clone was recorded once. The rearrangement joins TRBV2 to TRBJ1-2; D unclear. The CDR3 has 15 amino acids. Per germline, CDR1 SNHLY and CDR2 FYNNEI. Trimming stripped 8 bases from V and 4 bases from J, with 20 bases between. The CDR3 bases are TGTGCCAGCGCCCGGGATATAGTGGAACTCTATGGCTACACCTTC. Its protein product is CASARDIVELYGYTF.

The chain carries TRBV6-1 and TRBJ2-7, with 7 bases lining up with TRBD1. The CDR3 has 14 residues. Germline V gives CDR1 MNHNS, CDR2 SASEGT. CDR3 coding DNA: TGTGCAAGCTATGAGGGGACAGATCTCTACGAGCAGTACTTC. It specifies CASYEGTDLYEQYF.

The chain is built from TRBV4-3 and TRBJ1-1; a possible D gene is TRBD1 (5 bases). The germline CDR1 and CDR2 sequences are LGHNA and YSLEER. This CDR3 comprises 15 residues. V lost 2 bases, J lost 0 bases, and 10 bases lay in between. The CDR3 bases are TGCGCCAGCAGCCAACTGGGGACGGTGAACACTGAAGCTTTCTTT. Protein product: CASSQLGTVNTEAFF.

The chain employs TRBV5-8 and TRBJ2-7; D is unclear. This CDR3 is built from 14 residues. Per germline, CDR1 SGHTS and CDR2 YDEGEE. V lost 0 bases, J lost 3 bases, and 10 bases lay in between. CDR3 sequence: CASSLVRQDYEQYF. DNA of the CDR3: TGTGCCAGCAGCTTGGTGAGGCAGGACTACGAGCAGTACTTC.

The DNA of the CDR3 is TGCGCCAGCAGCTTCGGGTTAAACCAAGAGACCCAGTACTTC. It is translated as CASSFGLNQETQYF. This sequence joins TRBV5-1 and TRBJ2-5; D remains ambiguous. This CDR3 region has 14 residues. Trimming removed 2 bases at V and 0 bases at J, with 8 bases between. CDR1 is SGHRS and CDR2 is YFSETQ in the germline V gene.

The chain recombines TRBV4-1 with TRBJ2-5, with D perhaps matching TRBD1 (5 bases). The CDR3 length is 14 residues. The germline gives CDR1 MGHRA, CDR2 YSYEKL. V gave up 0 bases and J gave up 2 bases, with 7 bases separating them. The CDR3 bases are TGCGCCAGCAGCCAAGAATACAGGCAAGAGACCCAGTACTTC. Amino acid sequence: CASSQEYRQETQYF.

The sample holds a few counts of this clone. The chain uses TRBV30 and TRBJ1-3; TRBD1 might be the D (5 bases). Germline CDR1 and CDR2: GTSNPN and SVGIG (reference sequence). The CDR3 totals 13 residues. Between the trimmed V and J ends, which lost 3 bases and 8 bases, there was a span of 14 bases. The CDR3 reads CAWRTRGGHTIYF. CDR3 DNA: TGTGCCTGGAGGACGCGGGGCGGGCACACCATATATTTT.

The V and J genes are TRBV12-5 and TRBJ1-2; D is undetermined. Trimming removed 3 bases from V and 1 base from J, with 3 bases in between. The CDR3 has 12 residues. CDR1 and CDR2 from the germline V gene are LGHNT and FRNRAP. In nucleotides, the CDR3 is TGTGCTAGTGGTTTTGGTAACTATGGCTACACCTTC. Encoded protein: CASGFGNYGYTF.

The rearrangement links TRBV9 to TRBJ2-5, with TRBD2 as a possible D gene (5 bases). CDR1 SGDLS and CDR2 YYNGEE come from the germline V gene. This CDR3 is 14 amino acids long. With 4 bases removed from V and 5 bases from J, the gap between germline ends came to 15 bases. CDR3 amino acids: CASSPGGLKETQYF. In DNA, the CDR3 is TGTGCCAGCAGCCCCGGAGGACTGAAGGAGACCCAGTACTTC.

V is TRBV4-3 and J is TRBJ1-5, with 7 nucleotides matching TRBD1. CDR1 is LGHNA and CDR2 is YSLEER in the germline V gene. This CDR3 has 15 amino acids. V lost 0 bases to trimming and J lost 2 bases; unmatched junction nucleotides: 1. In DNA form, the CDR3 reads TGCGCCAGCAGCCAAGAGGGGACAGGCAATCAGCCCCAGCATTTT. Translated, it gives CASSQEGTGNQPQHF.

V gene TRBV5-1 combines with J gene TRBJ2-3; 7 nucleotides match TRBD2. The ends lost 4 bases at V and 5 bases at J; junction bases unmatched: 13. The CDR3 totals 16 residues. Germline V gene lookup returns CDR1 SGHRS and CDR2 YFSETQ. CDR3 protein: CASSLPLSAGIDTQYF. In DNA, the CDR3 is TGCGCCAGCAGCCTTCCCCTCTCAGCGGGAATAGATACGCAGTATTTT.

This clone has just one count. This rearrangement joins TRBV2 to TRBJ2-3, with 7 bases aligning to TRBD1. Looked up from germline, CDR1 is SNHLY and CDR2 is FYNNEI. Unmatched junction bases numbered 7, after V lost 8 bases and J lost 5 bases. This CDR3 region has 13 residues. As DNA, the CDR3 is TGTGCCAGCCAGACAGGGTTCGGAGATACGCAGTATTTT. Its translation is CASQTGFGDTQYF.

V usage is TRBV4-1 and J usage is TRBJ1-2, with 9 nucleotides matching TRBD1. The CDR3 has 13 residues. Per germline, CDR1 MGHRA and CDR2 YSYEKL. Losses at the gene ends were 4 bases for V and 3 bases for J; bases not matched to a gene: 0. The CDR3 coding sequence is TGCGCCAGCAGCCGGACAGGGGACTATGGCTACACCTTC. It specifies CASSRTGDYGYTF.

This rearrangement joins TRBV5-4 to TRBJ2-2, with 10 positions matching TRBD2. V dropped 4 bases and J dropped 5; count of bases not matched to a gene: 8. The germline gives CDR1 SGHNT, CDR2 YYREEE (reference sequence). The CDR3 spans 16 residues. Written as DNA, the CDR3 is TGTGCCAGCAGCCTAGGGACTAGCGTGCGGACCGGGGAGCTGTTTTTT. It is translated as CASSLGTSVRTGELFF.

This chain joins TRBV7-2 and TRBJ2-1; no reliable D call. This CDR3 has 15 residues. Trimming removed 5 bases at V and 1 base at J, with 12 bases between. Germline assignment: CDR1 SGHTA and CDR2 FQGNSA. DNA for the CDR3: TGTGCCAGCAGCACCGGTGGTGGGTCCTACAATGAGCAGTTCTTC. Encoded protein: CASSTGGGSYNEQFF.

The chain is built from TRBV19 and TRBJ1-4, with D maybe TRBD1 (6 bases). V lost 6 bases and J 0 bases, leaving 8 bases between the germline ends. The CDR3 has 14 residues. Germline CDR1 LNHDA, CDR2 SQIVND (reference sequence). The CDR3: CASSRTATNEKLFF. CDR3 sequence (DNA): TGTGCCAGTAGCAGGACAGCAACTAATGAAAAACTGTTTTTT.

The chain is built from TRBV5-4 and TRBJ2-6, with 7 bases fitting TRBD2. Germline loops: CDR1 SGHNT, CDR2 YYREEE (reference sequence). Trimming at V came to 6 bases and at J to 0 bases, leaving 12 bases not matched to a gene. CDR3 size: 18 residues. The CDR3: CASTGKSGTFSGANVLTF. CDR3 nucleotides: TGTGCCAGCACCGGAAAGAGCGGGACTTTCTCTGGGGCCAACGTCCTGACTTTC.

The V gene is TRBV6-5, the J gene TRBJ2-7, with 13 bases aligning to TRBD2. Trimming took 6 bases from V and 3 from J; bases not matched to a gene: 2. This CDR3 is 14 amino acids long. The germline V gene has CDR1 MNHEY and CDR2 SVGAGI. The CDR3 region has the DNA TGTGCCAGCAGCTGGACTAGCGGGAGCTACGAGCAGTACTTC. Protein product: CASSWTSGSYEQYF.